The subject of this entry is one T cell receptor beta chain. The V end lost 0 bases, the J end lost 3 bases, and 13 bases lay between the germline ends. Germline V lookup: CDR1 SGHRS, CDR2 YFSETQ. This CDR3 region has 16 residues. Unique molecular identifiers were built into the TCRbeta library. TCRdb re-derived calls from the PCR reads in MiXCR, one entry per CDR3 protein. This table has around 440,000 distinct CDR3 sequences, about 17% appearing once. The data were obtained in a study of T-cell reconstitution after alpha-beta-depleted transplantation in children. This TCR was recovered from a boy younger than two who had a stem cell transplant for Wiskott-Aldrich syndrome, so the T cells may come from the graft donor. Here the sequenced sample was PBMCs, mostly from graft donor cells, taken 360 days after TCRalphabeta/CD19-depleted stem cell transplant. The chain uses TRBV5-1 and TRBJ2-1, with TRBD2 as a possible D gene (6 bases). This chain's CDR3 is CASSLAEGGLYNEQFF. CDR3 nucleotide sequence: TGCGCCAGCAGCTTGGCCGAGGGAGGACTCTACAATGAGCAGTTCTTC.